This T cell receptor (beta chain) was captured by sequencing in a study of T cells in Graves' hyperthyroidism and ophthalmopathy. The germline gives CDR1 MDHEN, CDR2 SYDVKM. CDR3 length equals 14 residues. Trimming left V 8 bases short and J 2 bases short, with 16 bases between. Findings of the study overall: Ophthalmopathy, as predicted by the model, came a median around 6.7 months after the prediction.

Judged by abundance, this clonotype is medium-sized. What it recognizes is unknown. The investigators amplified TCR beta CDR3 regions from RNA transcripts. Carried out on the TCR CDR3, a first-round RT-PCR used the HTBI primer set. From the multiplex PCR reads, TCRdb called clonotypes with MiXCR, one entry per CDR3 protein. The sample lists 200,000 to 300,000 distinct CDR3 sequences, approximately 23% occurring once. This receptor was identified in a woman aged 40 to 50 with Graves' ophthalmopathy. The chain employs TRBV28 and TRBJ2-7; no definite D call. Sequenced material: blood. The chain's CDR3 is CASGVAVSTYEQYF. The CDR3 DNA sequence: TGTGCCAGCGGGGTCGCAGTTTCTACCTACGAGCAGTACTTC. Supplemented by reference TRBV28 and TRBJ2-7, the full variable domain reads DVKVTQSSRYLVKRTGEKVFLECVQDMDHENMFWYRQDPGLGLRLIYFSYDVKMKEKGDIPEGYSVSREKKERFSLILESASTNQTSMYLCASGVAVSTYEQYFGPGTRLTVT.